This T cell receptor beta chain derives from a study of blood T cell repertoires in COVID-19. Whole-study context: Whether acute or convalescent, the COVID-19 samples came from the United States, Italy and Spain. PBMCs, B-cell-depleted T cells, or T cells provided the cDNA or gDNA that made up the material.

Per the original methods: Nucleated cell counts were estimated from reference gene primer amplification. The method was immunoSEQ multiplex PCR; TCRdb's version includes in-frame clones alone and lacks a portion of them. V and J calls and clone size come straight from that table; D and trimming were deduced from the DNA. The table records 250,000 to 300,000 clones, more than 75% of them present only once. Trimming removed 4 bases from V and 12 bases from J, with 15 bases in between. This CDR3 comprises 13 residues. The germline CDR1 and CDR2 sequences are LNHDA and SQIVND (reference sequence). The chain carries TRBV19 and TRBJ1-4; a possible D gene is TRBD1 (6 bases). The origin of this receptor is a woman between 35 and 50 years old who had recovered from COVID-19. The sample comprised peripheral blood. The CDR3 DNA reads TGTGCCAGTAGTAGAGGGGGATTGGGGGAACTGTTTTTT. Protein product: CASSRGGLGELFF.